The T cell receptor (beta chain) described here comes from a study of molecular identifiers for immune sequencing clone quantification. Study-level findings and limits: Highly expanded clone sizes could be underestimated through barcode sharing by identical TCR molecules.

Germline lookup yields CDR1 GTSNPN and CDR2 SVGIG (reference sequence). Trimming removed 2 bases from V and 3 bases from J; junction bases left unmatched: 2. This CDR3 is 13 amino acids long. Sorting selected naive CD8 T cells with a CD8+CD4-CCR7+CD45RA+ phenotype. TCRdb independently ran MiXCR on the PCR reads; one entry per CDR3 protein. The repertoire consists of around 300,000 distinct CDR3 sequences, with roughly 24% occurring once and the leading ten covering 0.74%. This clonotype was seen many times. The antigen remains unidentified. Sequences were obtained from naive CD8+ T cells from blood, with Jurkat cell RNA spiked in. Indicated subset: FACS-sorted CD8+CD4-CCR7+CD45RA+ naive T cells. The receptor was derived from a human donor in good health. Some libraries in this study had Jurkat cell RNA spiked in. J is TRBJ2-7 and V is TRBV30, with 9 bases fitting TRBD2. The CDR3 reads CAWSPSGNYEQYF. The CDR3 bases are TGTGCCTGGAGTCCTAGCGGGAACTACGAGCAGTACTTC.